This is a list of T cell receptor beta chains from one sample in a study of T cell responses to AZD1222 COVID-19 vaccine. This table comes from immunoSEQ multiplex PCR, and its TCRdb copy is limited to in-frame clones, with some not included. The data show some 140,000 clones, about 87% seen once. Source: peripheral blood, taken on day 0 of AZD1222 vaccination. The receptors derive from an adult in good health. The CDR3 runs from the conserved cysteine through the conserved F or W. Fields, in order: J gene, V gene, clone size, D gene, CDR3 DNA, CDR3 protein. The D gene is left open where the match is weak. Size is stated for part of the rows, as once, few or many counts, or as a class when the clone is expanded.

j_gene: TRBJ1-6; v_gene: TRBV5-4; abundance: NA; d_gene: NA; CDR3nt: TGTGCCAGCAGCTTGTTCCAGGGCGCCTCCTATAATTCACCCCTCCACTTT; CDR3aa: CASSLFQGASYNSPLHF
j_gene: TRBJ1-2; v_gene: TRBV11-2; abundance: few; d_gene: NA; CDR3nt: TGTGCCAGCAGCTTAGCCGGGGATTCGTATGGCTACACCTTC; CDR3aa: CASSLAGDSYGYTF
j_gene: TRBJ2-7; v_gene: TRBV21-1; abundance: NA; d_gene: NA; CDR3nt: TGTGCCAGCCCTTTGGGACACGCCGAGATCTACGAGCAGTACTTC; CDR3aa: CASPLGHAEIYEQYF
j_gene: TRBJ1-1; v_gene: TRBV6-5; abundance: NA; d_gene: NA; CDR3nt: TGTGCCAGCAGTTCAGGCGAGGTGGCTTTCTTT; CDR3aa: CASSSGEVAFF
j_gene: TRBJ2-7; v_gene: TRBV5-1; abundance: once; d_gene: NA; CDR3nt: TGCGCCAGCAGCCCAATGACAGCCACCTACGAGCAGTACTTC; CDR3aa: CASSPMTATYEQYF
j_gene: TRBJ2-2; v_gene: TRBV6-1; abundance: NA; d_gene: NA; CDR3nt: TGTGCCAGCAGTGAAGAACCGGGACGGAACACCGGGGAGCTGTTTTTT; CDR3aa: CASSEEPGRNTGELFF
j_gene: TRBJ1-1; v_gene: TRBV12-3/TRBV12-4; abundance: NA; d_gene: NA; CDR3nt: TGTGCCAGCAGTTTAAGGGAGAACACTGAAGCTTTCTTT; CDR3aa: CASSLRENTEAFF
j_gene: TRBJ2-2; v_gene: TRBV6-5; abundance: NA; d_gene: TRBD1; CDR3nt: TGTGCCAGCACCGAAGGGGACAGATACACCGGGGAGCTGTTTTTT; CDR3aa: CASTEGDRYTGELFF
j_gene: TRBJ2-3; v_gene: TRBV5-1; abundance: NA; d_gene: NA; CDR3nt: TGCGCCAGCAGCGAGGGGTTTAGCACAGATACGCAGTATTTT; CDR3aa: CASSEGFSTDTQYF
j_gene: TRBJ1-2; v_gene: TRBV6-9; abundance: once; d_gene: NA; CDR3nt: TGTGCCAGCAGCCAGCAGGATGATAACTATGGCTACACCTTC; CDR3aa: CASSQQDDNYGYTF
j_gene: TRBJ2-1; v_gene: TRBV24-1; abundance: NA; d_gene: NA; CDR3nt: TGTGCCACCAGTGATACAACAGGGTCCTCCTACAATGAGCAGTTCTTC; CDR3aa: CATSDTTGSSYNEQFF
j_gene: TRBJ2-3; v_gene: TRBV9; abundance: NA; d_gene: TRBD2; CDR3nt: TGTGCCAGCAGCGTAGCTGGACTAGCGACAGATACGCAGTATTTT; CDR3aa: CASSVAGLATDTQYF
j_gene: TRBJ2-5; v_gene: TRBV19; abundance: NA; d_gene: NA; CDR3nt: TGTGCCAGTAGTATTTCGAATTTGGAGACCCAGTACTTC; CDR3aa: CASSISNLETQYF
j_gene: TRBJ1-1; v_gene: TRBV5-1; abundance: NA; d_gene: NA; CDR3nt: TGCGCCAGCAGCTCCATAACTTCGACGGACACTGAAGCTTTCTTT; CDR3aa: CASSSITSTDTEAFF
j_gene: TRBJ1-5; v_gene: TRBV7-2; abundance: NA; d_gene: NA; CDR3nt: TGTGCCAGCAGCTCCTATGGGGGCCAGCCCCAGCATTTT; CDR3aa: CASSSYGGQPQHF
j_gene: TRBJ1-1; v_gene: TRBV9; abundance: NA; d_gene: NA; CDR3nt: TGTGCCAGCAGCGTAGCCCCAACTGATGAAGCTTTCTTT; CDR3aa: CASSVAPTDEAFF
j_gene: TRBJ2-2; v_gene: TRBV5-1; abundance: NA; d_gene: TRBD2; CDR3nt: TGCGCCAGCAGCTTGGTTAGCGGGGCCGGGGAGCTGTTTTTT; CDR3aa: CASSLVSGAGELFF
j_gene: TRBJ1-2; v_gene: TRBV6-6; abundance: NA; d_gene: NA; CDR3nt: TGTGCCAGCAGTTACTCAGGAACGGGGGGCTACACCTTC; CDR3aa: CASSYSGTGGYTF
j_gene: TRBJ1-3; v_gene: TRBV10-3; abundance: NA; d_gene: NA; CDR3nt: TGTGCCAGCGCATCCGGTACAGCTAACACTGGAAACACCATATATTTT; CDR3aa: CASASGTANTGNTIYF
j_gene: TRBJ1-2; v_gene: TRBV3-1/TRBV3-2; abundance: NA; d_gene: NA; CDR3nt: TGTGCCAGCAGCCGAAAGGGAGGCTATCGTGGCTACACCTTC; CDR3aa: CASSRKGGYRGYTF
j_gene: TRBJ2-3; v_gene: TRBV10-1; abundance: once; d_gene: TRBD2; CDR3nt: TGCGCCAGCAGTGAGTCGGGACTAGCTCGGGATACGCAGTATTTT; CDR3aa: CASSESGLARDTQYF
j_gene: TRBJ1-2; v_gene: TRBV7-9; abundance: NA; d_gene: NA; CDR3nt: TGTGCCAGCAGCTTAGACGGGGCAGGGCTCTATGGCTACACCTTC; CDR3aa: CASSLDGAGLYGYTF
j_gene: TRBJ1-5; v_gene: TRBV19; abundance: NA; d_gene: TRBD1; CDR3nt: TGTGCCAGTAGTATAGCCCTGACAGGGCGGCAGCCCCAGCATTTT; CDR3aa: CASSIALTGRQPQHF
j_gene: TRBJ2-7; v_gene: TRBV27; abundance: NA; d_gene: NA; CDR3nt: TGTGCCAGCATCCCCAGGGGTCTCCCCAAAGGGGAGCAGTACTTC; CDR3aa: CASIPRGLPKGEQYF
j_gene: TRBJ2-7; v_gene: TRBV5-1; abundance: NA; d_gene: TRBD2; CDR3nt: TGCGCCAGCAGCTTGGCGGCGGGGGTCTCCTACGAGCAGTACTTC; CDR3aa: CASSLAAGVSYEQYF
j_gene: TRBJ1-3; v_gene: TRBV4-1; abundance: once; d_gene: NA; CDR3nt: TGCGCCAGCAGCCGAGGGAGGGCACAAATCTCTGGAAACACCATATATTTT; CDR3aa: CASSRGRAQISGNTIYF
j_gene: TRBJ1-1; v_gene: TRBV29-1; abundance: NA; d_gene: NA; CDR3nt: TGCAGCGTTGTACCGACGCGTGAAGCTTTCTTT; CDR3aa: CSVVPTREAFF
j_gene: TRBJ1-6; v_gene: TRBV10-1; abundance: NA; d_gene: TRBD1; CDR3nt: TGCGCCAACCTGGACAGGGTTATTCCCTTCTGCGATTCACCCCTCCACTTT; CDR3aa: CANLDRVIPFCDSPLHF
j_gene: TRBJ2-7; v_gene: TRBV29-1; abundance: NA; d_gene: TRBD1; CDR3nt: TGCAGCGCCAAGGACAGGGCCTACGAGCAGTACTTC; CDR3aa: CSAKDRAYEQYF
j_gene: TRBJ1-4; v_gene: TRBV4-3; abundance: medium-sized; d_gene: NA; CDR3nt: TGCGCCAGCAGCCGACAGCAGAGCACTAATGAAAAACTGTTTTTT; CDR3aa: CASSRQQSTNEKLFF
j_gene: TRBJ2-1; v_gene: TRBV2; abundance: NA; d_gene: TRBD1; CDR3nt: TGTGCCAGCACCCGGGACAGGGGAGCCTACAATGAGCAGTTCTTC; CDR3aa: CASTRDRGAYNEQFF
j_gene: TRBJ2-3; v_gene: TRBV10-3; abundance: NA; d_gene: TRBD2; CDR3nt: TGTGCCATCAGTGAGATAGGTAGCGGGGGGCCCACAGATACGCAGTATTTT; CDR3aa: CAISEIGSGGPTDTQYF
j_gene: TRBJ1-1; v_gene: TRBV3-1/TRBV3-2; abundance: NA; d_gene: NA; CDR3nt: TGTGCCAGCAACTTCTGGGGGGGCGACACTGAAGCTTTCTTT; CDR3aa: CASNFWGGDTEAFF
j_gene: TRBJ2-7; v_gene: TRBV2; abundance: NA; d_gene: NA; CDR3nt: TGTGCCAGTCATCGGGGTAGGGACTACGAGCAGTACTTC; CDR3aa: CASHRGRDYEQYF
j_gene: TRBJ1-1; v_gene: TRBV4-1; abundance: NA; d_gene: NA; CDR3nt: TGCGCCAGCAGCCCGCAGGAAGGGCAGGTGAACACTGAAGCTTTCTTT; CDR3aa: CASSPQEGQVNTEAFF
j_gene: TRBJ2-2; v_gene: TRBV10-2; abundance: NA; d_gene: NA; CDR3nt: TGCGCCAGCAGTGTGGTGAACACCGGGGAGCTGTTTTTT; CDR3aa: CASSVVNTGELFF
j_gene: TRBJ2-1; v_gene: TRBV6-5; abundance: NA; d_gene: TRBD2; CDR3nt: TGTGCCAGCAGTTATGCGGGGGGTTGGGAGCAGTTCTTC; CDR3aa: CASSYAGGWEQFF
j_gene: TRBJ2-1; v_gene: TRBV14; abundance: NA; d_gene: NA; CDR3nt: TGTGCCAGCAGCCAAGGGCGGCGGGTCGGGCAGTTCTTC; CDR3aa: CASSQGRRVGQFF
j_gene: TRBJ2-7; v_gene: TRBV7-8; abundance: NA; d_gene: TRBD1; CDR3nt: TGTGCCAGCAGCTTAGTAGCGACAGGGTACACCTACGAGCAGTACTTC; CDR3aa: CASSLVATGYTYEQYF
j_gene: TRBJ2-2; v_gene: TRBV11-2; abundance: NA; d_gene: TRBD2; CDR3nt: TGTGCCAGCAGCTTAATCCGGGGGGGGAACACCGGGGAGCTGTTTTTT; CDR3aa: CASSLIRGGNTGELFF
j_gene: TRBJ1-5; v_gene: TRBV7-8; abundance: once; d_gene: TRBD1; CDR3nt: TGTGCCAGCAGCCTCGACAGGGTGGACAAGGGCAATCAGCCCCAGCATTTT; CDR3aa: CASSLDRVDKGNQPQHF
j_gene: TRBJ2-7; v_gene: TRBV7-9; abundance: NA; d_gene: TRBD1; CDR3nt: TGTGCCAGCAGCCCAAGGGACAGGGGGCCCGAGCAGTACTTC; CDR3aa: CASSPRDRGPEQYF
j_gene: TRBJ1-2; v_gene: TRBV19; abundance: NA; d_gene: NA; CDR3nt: TGTGCCAGTACCCCAGGGGTCTATGGCTACACCTTC; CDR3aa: CASTPGVYGYTF
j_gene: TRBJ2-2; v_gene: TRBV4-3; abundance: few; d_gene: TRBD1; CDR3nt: TGCGCCAGCAGCGCACGGACAGGGTCCGGGGAGCTGTTTTTT; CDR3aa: CASSARTGSGELFF
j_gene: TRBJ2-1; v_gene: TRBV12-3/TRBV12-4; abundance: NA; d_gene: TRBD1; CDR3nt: TGTGCCAGCGGCAGGGGGCTCAATGAGCAGTTCTTC; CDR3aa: CASGRGLNEQFF
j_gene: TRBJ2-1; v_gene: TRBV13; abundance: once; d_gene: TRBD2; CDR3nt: TGTGCCAGCAGCTTAGTGTTAGCGGGGGGCTCCCAACCCTACAATGAGCAGTTCTTC; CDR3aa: CASSLVLAGGSQPYNEQFF
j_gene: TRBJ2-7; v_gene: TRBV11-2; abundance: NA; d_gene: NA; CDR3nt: TGTGCCAGCAGCTTAGGCCCGGGGTTGGAGGAGCAGTACTTC; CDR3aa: CASSLGPGLEEQYF
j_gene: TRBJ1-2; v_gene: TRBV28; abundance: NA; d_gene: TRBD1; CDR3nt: TGTGCCAGCAGTCAAGGGACAGGGACCTTCGGCTACACCTTC; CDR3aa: CASSQGTGTFGYTF
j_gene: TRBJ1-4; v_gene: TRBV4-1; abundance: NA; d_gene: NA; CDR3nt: TGCGCCAGCAGCCAACCCGTCCGGCGTCGTGAAAAACTGTTTTTT; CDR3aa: CASSQPVRRREKLFF
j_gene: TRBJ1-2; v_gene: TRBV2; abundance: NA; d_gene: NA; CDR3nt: TGTGCCAGCAGAAGGGATGACTATGGCTACACCTTC; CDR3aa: CASRRDDYGYTF